The present T cell receptor beta chain was sequenced within a study of blood T cell repertoires in COVID-19. Sequenced by immunoSEQ multiplex PCR; TCRdb stores in-frame clones only, minus some. The sample contains approximately 320,000 clones, over 75% of which appear only once. Trimming stripped 3 bases from V and 0 bases from J, with 9 bases between. Germline CDR1 and CDR2: SNHLY and FYNNEI. This CDR3 has 14 amino acids. The chain employs TRBV2 and TRBJ2-7; D possibly corresponds to TRBD2 (5 bases). Material for sequencing was peripheral blood. The clonotype originates from a human donor in a cohort sampled during active COVID-19. The CDR3 loop is CASSEEANSYEQYF. Written as DNA, the CDR3 is TGTGCCAGCAGTGAGGAGGCCAACTCCTACGAGCAGTACTTC.